This T cell receptor (beta chain) was recorded in a study of cytomegalovirus exposure and HLA in healthy donors. There are 15 residues in the CDR3. The V end was cut by 4 bases, the J end by 0 bases, with 13 bases between. Germline-derived CDR1 and CDR2 are SGHRS and YFSETQ. Researchers ran the PCR with 60 Vbeta and 13 Jbeta primers. Clones were read by immunoSEQ multiplex PCR, and TCRdb kept only the in-frame ones, dropping some. The data hold some 98,000 clones, with 75% to 85% observed a single time. The chain is built from TRBV5-1 and TRBJ1-1, with D maybe TRBD1 (5 bases). The sequenced material came from PBMCs. The TCR was taken from a man aged 18 to 29 in good health and CMV-seropositive. Written as DNA, the CDR3 is TGCGCCAGCAGCGCGGACGGGGGGATGAACACTGAAGCTTTCTTT. It is translated as CASSADGGMNTEAFF.